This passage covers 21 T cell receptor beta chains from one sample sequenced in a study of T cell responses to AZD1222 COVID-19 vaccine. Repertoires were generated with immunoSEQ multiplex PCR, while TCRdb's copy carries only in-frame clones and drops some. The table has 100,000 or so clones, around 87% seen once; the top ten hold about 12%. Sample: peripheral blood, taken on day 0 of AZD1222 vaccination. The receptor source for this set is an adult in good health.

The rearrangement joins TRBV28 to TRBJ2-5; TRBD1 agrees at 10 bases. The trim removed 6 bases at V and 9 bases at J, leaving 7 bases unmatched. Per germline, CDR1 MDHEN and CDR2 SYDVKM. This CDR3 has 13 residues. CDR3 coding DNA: TGTGCCAGCAGAAATCCGGGACAGGGGTCCCAGTACTTC. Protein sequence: CASRNPGQGSQYF.

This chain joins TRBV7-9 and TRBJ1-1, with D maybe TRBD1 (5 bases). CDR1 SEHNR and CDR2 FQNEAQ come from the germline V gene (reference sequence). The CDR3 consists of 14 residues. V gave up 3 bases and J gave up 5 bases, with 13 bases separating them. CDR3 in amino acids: CASSFGRGGTEAFF. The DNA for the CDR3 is TGTGCCAGCAGCTTCGGACGGGGGGGAACTGAAGCTTTCTTT. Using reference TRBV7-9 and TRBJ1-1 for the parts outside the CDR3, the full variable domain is DTGVSQNPRHKITKRGQNVTFRCDPISEHNRLYWYRQTLGQGPEFLTYFQNEAQLEKSRLLSDRFSAERPKGSFSTLEIQRTEQGDSAMYLCASSFGRGGTEAFFGQGTRLTVV.

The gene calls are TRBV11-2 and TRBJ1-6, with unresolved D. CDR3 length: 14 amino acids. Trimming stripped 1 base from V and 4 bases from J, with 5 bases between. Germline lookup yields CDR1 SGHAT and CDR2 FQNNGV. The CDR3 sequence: CASSLAAYNSPLHF. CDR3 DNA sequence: TGTGCCAGCAGCTTAGCTGCTTATAATTCACCCCTCCACTTT. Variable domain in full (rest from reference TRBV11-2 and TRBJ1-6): EAGVAQSPRYKIIEKRQSVAFWCNPISGHATLYWYQQILGQGPKLLIQFQNNGVVDDSQLPKDRFSAERLKGVDSTLKIQPAKLEDSAVYLCASSLAAYNSPLHFGNGTRLTVT.

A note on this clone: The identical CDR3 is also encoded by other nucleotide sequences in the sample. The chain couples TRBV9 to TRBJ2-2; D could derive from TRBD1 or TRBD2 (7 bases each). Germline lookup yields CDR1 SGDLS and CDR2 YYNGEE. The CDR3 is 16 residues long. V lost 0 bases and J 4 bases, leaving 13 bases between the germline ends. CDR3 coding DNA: TGTGCCAGCAGCGTAGGTGCAGGGGGGGGCACCGGGGAGCTGTTTTTT. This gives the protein CASSVGAGGGTGELFF. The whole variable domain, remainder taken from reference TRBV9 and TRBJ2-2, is DSGVTQTPKHLITATGQRVTLRCSPRSGDLSVYWYQQSLDQGLQFLIQYYNGEERAKGNILERFSAQQFPDLHSELNLSSLELGDSALYFCASSVGAGGGTGELFFGEGSRLTVL.

This chain's CDR3 is CASSLNGGGGYEQFF. The CDR3 nucleotides are TGTGCCAGCAGCTTAAACGGCGGAGGGGGTTATGAGCAGTTCTTC. V usage is TRBV7-3 and J usage is TRBJ2-1; D may be TRBD1 or TRBD2 (6 bases each). The CDR3 runs to 15 residues. Germline-derived CDR1 and CDR2 are SGHTA and FQGTGA. V was cut by 1 base and J by 8 bases, with 15 bases left in between.

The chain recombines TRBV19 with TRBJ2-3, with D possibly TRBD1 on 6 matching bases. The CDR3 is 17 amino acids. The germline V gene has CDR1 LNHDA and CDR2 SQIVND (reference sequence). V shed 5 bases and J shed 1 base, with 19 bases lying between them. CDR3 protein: CASSVTPGAGGTDTQYF. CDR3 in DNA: TGTGCCAGTAGTGTGACTCCAGGGGCAGGAGGCACAGATACGCAGTATTTT.

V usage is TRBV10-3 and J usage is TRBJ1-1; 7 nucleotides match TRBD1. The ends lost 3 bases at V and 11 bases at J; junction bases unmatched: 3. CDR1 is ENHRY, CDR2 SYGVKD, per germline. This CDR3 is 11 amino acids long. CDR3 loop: CAISEQGPAFF. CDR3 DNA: TGTGCCATCAGTGAACAGGGGCCTGCTTTCTTT.

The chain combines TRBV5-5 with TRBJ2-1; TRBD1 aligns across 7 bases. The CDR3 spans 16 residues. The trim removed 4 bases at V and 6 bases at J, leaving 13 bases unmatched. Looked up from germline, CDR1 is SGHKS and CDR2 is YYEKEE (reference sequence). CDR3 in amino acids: CASSHIGGQTPNEQFF. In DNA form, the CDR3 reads TGTGCCAGCAGCCACATAGGGGGCCAAACTCCCAATGAGCAGTTCTTC.

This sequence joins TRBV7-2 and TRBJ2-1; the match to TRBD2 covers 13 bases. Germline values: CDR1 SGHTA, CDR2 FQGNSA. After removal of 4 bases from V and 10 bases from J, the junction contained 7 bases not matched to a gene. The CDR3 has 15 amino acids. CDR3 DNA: TGTGCCAGCAGCTACCGGACTAGCGGGAGTGACGAGCAGTTCTTC. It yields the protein CASSYRTSGSDEQFF.

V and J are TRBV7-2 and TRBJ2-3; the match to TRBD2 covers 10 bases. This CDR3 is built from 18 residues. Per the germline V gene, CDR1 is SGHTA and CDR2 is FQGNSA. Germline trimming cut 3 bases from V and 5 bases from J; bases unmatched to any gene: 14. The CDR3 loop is CASSFGLAGVLVLDTQYF. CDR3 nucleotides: TGTGCCAGCAGCTTTGGGCTAGCGGGAGTTTTAGTGCTAGATACGCAGTATTTT. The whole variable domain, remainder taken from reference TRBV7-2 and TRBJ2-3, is GAGVSQSPSNKVTEKGKDVELRCDPISGHTALYWYRQSLGQGLEFLIYFQGNSAPDKSGLPSDRFSAERTGGSVSTLTIQRTQQEDSAVYLCASSFGLAGVLVLDTQYFGPGTRLTVL.

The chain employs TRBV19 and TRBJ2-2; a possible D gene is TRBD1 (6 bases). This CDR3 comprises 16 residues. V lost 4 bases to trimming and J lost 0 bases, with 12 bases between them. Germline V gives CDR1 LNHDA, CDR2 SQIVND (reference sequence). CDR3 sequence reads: CASSTNRVTNTGELFF. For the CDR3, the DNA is TGTGCCAGTAGTACTAACAGGGTGACGAACACCGGGGAGCTGTTTTTT.

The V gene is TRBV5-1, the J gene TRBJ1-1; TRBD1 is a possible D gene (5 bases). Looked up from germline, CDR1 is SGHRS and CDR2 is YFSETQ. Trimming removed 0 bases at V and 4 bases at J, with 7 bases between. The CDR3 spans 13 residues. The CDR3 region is CASSLARATEAFF. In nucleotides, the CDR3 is TGCGCCAGCAGCTTGGCCAGGGCCACTGAAGCTTTCTTT.

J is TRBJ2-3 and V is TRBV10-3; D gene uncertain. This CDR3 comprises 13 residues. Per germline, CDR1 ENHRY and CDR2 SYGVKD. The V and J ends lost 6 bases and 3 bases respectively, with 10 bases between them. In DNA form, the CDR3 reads TGTGCCATCAGGACCGGGTCAACAGATACGCAGTATTTT. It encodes CAIRTGSTDTQYF.

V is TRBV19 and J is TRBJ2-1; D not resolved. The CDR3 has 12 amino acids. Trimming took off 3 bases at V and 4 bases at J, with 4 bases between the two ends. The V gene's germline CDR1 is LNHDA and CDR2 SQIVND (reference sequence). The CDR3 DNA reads TGTGCCAGTAGTATGGGGTACAATGAGCAGTTCTTC. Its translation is CASSMGYNEQFF.

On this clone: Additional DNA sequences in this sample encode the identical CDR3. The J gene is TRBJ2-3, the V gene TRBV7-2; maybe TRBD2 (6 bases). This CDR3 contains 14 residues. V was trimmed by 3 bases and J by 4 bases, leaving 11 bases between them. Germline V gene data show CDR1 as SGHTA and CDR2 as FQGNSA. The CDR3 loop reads CASSLGTSADTQYF. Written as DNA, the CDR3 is TGTGCCAGCAGCTTGGGGACTTCCGCAGATACGCAGTATTTT.

The chain's CDR3 is CASSWTSGQETQYF. The DNA for the CDR3 is TGTGCCAGCAGCTGGACTAGCGGGCAAGAGACCCAGTACTTC. J is TRBJ2-5 and V is TRBV5-8; the match to TRBD2 covers 11 bases. V was pared by 3 bases and J by 2 bases, with 0 bases of the junction left unmatched. The CDR3 totals 14 residues. The V gene's germline CDR1 is SGHTS and CDR2 YDEGEE.

The CDR3 DNA reads as TGTGCCAGAAGCACAGGGGGCTCAGGCACAGATACGCAGTATTTT. This gives the protein CARSTGGSGTDTQYF. V gene TRBV2 combines with J gene TRBJ2-3; 9 bases agree with TRBD1. The J segment lost 1 base and the V segment lost 9 bases, leaving 8 bases of the junction unmatched. The CDR3 length is 15 residues. Germline V gene data show CDR1 as SNHLY and CDR2 as FYNNEI.

CDR3 loop: CASTRTGSMTEAFF. The CDR3 region has the DNA TGTGCCAGCACCCGGACAGGCTCGATGACTGAAGCTTTCTTT. V is TRBV9 and J is TRBJ1-1, with TRBD1 matching over 7 bases. This CDR3 has 14 amino acids. The trim removed 6 bases at V and 5 bases at J, leaving 10 bases unmatched. The germline V gene encodes CDR1 SGDLS and CDR2 YYNGEE.

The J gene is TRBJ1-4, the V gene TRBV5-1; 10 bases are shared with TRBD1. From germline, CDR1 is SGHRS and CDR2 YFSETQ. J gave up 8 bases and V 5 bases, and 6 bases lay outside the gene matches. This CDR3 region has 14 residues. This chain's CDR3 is CASRTTGGAEKLFF. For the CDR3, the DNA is TGCGCCAGCAGGACGACAGGGGGCGCCGAAAAACTGTTTTTT.

The CDR3 DNA sequence: TGTGCCAGCAGCATAACGAGGTATGAGCAGTTCTTC. It is translated as CASSITRYEQFF. This sequence joins TRBV6-6 and TRBJ2-1; D unclear. Trimming left V 6 bases short and J 8 bases short, with 11 bases between. The germline V gene has CDR1 MNHNY and CDR2 SVGAGI (reference sequence). The CDR3 sequence is 12 residues long.

The DNA for the CDR3 is TGCAGCGTTGAAGACTCTCGGACCGGCGGTGACACTGAAGCTTTCTTT. It encodes CSVEDSRTGGDTEAFF. The V and J genes are TRBV29-1 and TRBJ1-1; no clear D gene. The V end was cut by 0 bases, the J end by 3 bases, with 17 bases between. There are 16 residues in the CDR3. Germline V lookup: CDR1 SQVTM, CDR2 ANQGSEA.